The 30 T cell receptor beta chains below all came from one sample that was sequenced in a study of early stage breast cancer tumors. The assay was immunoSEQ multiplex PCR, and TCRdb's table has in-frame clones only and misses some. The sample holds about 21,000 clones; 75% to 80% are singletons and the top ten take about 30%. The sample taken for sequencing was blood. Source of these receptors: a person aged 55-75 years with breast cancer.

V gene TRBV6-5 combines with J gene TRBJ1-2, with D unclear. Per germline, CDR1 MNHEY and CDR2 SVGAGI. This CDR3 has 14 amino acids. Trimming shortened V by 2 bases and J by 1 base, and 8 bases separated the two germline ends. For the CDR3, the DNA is TGTGCCAGCAGTTACCTCGACGGTAACTATGGCTACACCTTC. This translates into CASSYLDGNYGYTF.

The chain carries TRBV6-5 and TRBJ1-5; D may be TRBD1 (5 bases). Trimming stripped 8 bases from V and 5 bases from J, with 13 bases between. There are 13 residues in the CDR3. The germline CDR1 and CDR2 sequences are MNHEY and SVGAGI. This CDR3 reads CASATRGDQPQHF. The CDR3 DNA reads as TGTGCCAGCGCAACACGGGGGGATCAGCCCCAGCATTTT.

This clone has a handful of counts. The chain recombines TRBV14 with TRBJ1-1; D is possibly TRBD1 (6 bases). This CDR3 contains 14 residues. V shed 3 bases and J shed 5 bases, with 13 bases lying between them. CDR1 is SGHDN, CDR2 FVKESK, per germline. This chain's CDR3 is CASSQGGPGTEAFF. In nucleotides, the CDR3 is TGTGCCAGCAGCCAGGGGGGGCCCGGTACTGAAGCTTTCTTT.

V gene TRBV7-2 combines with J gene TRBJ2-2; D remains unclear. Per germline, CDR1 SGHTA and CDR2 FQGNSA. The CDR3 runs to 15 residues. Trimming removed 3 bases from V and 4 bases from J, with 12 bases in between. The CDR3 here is CASSFDSPGTGELFF. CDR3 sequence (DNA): TGTGCCAGCAGCTTTGACTCCCCGGGCACCGGGGAGCTGTTTTTT.

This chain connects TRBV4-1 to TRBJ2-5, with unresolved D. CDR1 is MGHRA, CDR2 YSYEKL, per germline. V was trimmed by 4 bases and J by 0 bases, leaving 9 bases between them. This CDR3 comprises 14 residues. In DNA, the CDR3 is TGCGCCAGCAGCCCCCCCCCGTACCAAGAGACCCAGTACTTC. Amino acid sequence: CASSPPPYQETQYF.

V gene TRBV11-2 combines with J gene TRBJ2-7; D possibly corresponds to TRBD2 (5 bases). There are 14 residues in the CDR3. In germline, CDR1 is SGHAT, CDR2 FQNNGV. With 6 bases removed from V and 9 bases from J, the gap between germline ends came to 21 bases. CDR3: CASRGTGSPFRQYF. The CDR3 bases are TGTGCCAGCAGAGGCACGGGGTCCCCCTTCAGGCAGTACTTC. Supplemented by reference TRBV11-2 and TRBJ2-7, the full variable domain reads EAGVAQSPRYKIIEKRQSVAFWCNPISGHATLYWYQQILGQGPKLLIQFQNNGVVDDSQLPKDRFSAERLKGVDSTLKIQPAKLEDSAVYLCASRGTGSPFRQYFGPGTRLTVT.

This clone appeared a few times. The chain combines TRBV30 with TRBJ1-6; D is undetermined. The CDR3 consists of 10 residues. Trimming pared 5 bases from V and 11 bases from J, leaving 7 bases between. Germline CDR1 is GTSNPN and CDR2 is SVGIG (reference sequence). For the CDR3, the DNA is TGTGCCTGGGGACCTCCACCCCTCCACTTT. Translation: CAWGPPPLHF.

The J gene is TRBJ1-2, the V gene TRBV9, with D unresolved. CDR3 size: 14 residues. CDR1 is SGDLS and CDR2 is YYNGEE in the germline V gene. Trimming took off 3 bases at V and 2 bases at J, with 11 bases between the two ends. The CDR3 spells CASSAISLNYGYTF. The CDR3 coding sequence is TGTGCCAGCAGCGCAATAAGTCTAAACTATGGCTACACCTTC.

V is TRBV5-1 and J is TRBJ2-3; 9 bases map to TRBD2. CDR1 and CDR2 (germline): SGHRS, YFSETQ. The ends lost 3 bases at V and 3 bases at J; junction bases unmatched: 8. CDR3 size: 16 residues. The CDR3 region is CASSSRGGARTDTQYF. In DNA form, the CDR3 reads TGCGCCAGCAGCTCCCGCGGGGGGGCCCGGACAGATACGCAGTATTTT.

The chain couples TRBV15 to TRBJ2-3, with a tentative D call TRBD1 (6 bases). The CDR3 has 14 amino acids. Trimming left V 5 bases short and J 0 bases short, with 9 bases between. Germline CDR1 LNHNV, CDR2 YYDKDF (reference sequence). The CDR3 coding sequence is TGTGCCACCAGCTGGCAGGGGAGCACAGATACGCAGTATTTT. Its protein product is CATSWQGSTDTQYF.

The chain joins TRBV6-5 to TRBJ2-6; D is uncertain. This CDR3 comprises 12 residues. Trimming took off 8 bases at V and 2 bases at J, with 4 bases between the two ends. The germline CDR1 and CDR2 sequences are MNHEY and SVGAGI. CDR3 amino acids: CASSPGANVLTF. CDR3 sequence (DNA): TGTGCCAGCTCGCCTGGGGCCAACGTCCTGACTTTC.

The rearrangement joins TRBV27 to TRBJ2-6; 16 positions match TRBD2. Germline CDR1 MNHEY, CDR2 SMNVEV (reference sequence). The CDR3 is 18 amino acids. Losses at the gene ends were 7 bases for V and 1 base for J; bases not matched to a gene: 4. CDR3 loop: CASTMGLAGGSGANVLTF. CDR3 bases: TGTGCCAGCACCATGGGACTAGCGGGAGGGTCTGGGGCCAACGTCCTGACTTTC.

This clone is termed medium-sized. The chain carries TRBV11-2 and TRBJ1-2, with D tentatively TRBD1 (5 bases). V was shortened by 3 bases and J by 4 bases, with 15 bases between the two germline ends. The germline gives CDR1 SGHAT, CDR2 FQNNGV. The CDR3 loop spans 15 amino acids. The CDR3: CASSFGGGSIYGYTF. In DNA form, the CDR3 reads TGTGCCAGCAGCTTTGGGGGGGGTTCCATCTATGGCTACACCTTC.

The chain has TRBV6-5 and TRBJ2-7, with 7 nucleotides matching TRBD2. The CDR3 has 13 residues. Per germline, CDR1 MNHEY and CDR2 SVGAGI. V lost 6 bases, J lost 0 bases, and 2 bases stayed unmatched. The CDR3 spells CASRAGLSYEQYF. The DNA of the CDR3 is TGTGCCAGCAGAGCGGGGCTCTCCTACGAGCAGTACTTC.

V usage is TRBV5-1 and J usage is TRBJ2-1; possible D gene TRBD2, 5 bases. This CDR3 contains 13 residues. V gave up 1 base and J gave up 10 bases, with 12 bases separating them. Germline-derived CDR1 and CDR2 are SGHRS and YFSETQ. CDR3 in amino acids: CASSLREAGEQFF. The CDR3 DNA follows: TGCGCCAGCAGCTTGCGTGAGGCGGGCGAGCAGTTCTTC.

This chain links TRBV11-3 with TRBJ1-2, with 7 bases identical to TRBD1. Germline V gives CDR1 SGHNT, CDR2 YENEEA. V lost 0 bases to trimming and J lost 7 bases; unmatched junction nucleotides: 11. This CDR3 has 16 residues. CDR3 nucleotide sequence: TGTGCCAGCAGCTTAGACGAGAACAGGGGTGGGTTTGGCTACACCTTC. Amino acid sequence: CASSLDENRGGFGYTF.

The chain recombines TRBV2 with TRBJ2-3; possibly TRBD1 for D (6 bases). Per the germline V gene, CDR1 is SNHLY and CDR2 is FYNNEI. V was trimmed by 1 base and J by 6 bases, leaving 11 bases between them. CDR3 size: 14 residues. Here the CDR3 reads CASSEGRGQDTQYF. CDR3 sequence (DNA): TGTGCCAGCAGTGAAGGCAGGGGTCAGGATACGCAGTATTTT.

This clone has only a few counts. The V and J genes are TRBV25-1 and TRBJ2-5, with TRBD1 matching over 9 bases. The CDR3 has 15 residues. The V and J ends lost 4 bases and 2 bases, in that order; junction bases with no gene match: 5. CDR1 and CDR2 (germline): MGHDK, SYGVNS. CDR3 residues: CASSGIDRGQETQYF. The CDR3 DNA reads TGTGCCAGCAGTGGTATAGACAGGGGGCAAGAGACCCAGTACTTC.

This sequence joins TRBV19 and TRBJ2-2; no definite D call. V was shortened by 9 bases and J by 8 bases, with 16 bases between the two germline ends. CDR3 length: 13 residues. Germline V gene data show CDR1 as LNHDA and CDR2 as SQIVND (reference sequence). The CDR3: CASSPPAFGELFF. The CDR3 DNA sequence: TGTGCCAGCTCGCCCCCGGCATTTGGGGAGCTGTTTTTT.

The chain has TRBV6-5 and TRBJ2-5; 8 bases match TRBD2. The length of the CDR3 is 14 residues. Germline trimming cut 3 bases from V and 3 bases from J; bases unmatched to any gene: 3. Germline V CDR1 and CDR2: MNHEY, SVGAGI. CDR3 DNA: TGTGCCAGCAGTTATAGCGGGGAGGAAGAGACCCAGTACTTC. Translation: CASSYSGEEETQYF.

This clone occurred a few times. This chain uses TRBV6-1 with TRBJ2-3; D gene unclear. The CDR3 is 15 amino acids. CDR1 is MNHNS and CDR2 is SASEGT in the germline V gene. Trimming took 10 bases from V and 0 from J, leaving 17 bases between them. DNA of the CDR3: TGTGCCACTTCCTTTGAGGCGGCTAGCACAGATACGCAGTATTTT. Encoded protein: CATSFEAASTDTQYF.

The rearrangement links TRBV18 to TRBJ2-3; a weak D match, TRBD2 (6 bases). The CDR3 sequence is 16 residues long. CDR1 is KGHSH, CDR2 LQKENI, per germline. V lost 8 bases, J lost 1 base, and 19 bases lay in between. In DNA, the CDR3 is TGTGCCAGCCGCAATCGGAGGGGAGAGGGCACAGATACGCAGTATTTT. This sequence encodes CASRNRRGEGTDTQYF.

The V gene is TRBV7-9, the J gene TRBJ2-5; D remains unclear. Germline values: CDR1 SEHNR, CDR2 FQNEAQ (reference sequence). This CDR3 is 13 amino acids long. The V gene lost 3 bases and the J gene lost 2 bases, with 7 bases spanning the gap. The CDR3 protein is CASSFGRQETQYF. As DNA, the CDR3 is TGTGCCAGCAGCTTCGGTAGGCAAGAGACCCAGTACTTC.

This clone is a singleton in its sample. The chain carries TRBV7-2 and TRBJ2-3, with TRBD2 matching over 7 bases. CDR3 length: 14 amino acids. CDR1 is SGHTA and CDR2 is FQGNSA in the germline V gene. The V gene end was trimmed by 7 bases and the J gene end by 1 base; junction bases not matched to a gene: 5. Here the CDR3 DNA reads TGTGCCAGCAACATAGCGGGCGGCACAGATACGCAGTATTTT. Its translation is CASNIAGGTDTQYF.

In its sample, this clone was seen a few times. Here the CDR3 DNA reads TGTGCCAGCAGTCGGGGACAGGGCTCTGGGGCCAACGTCCTGACTTTC. Encoded protein: CASSRGQGSGANVLTF. The chain recombines TRBV2 with TRBJ2-6; 9 bases fit TRBD1. Trimming took 5 bases from V and 0 from J; bases not matched to a gene: 2. The germline CDR1 and CDR2 sequences are SNHLY and FYNNEI. This CDR3 contains 16 residues.

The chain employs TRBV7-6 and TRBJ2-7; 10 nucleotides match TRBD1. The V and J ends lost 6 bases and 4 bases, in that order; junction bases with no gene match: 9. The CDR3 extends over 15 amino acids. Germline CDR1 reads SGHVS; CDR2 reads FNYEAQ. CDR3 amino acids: CASSTGTGVIYEQYF. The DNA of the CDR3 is TGTGCCAGCAGTACTGGGACAGGGGTCATTTACGAGCAGTACTTC. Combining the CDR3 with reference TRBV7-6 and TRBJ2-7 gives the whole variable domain GAGVSQSPRYKVTKRGQDVALRCDPISGHVSLYWYRQALGQGPEFLTYFNYEAQQDKSGLPNDRFSAERPEGSISTLTIQRTEQRDSAMYRCASSTGTGVIYEQYFGPGTRLTVT.

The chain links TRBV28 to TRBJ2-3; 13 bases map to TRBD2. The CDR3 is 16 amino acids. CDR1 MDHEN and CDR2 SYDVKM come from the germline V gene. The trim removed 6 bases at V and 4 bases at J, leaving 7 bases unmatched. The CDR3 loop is CASRVTSGRGPDTQYF. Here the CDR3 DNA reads TGTGCCAGCAGGGTAACTAGCGGGAGGGGGCCAGATACGCAGTATTTT.

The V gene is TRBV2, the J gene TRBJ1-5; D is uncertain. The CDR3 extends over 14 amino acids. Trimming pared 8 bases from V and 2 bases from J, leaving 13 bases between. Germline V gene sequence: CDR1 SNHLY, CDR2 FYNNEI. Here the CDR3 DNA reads TGTGCCAGCTCTGCGGGAGCCCGCAATCAGCCCCAGCATTTT. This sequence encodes CASSAGARNQPQHF. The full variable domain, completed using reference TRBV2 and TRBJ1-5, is EPEVTQTPSHQVTQMGQEVILRCVPISNHLYFYWYRQILGQKVEFLVSFYNNEISEKSEIFDDQFSVERPDGSNFTLKIRSTKLEDSAMYFCASSAGARNQPQHFGDGTRLSIL.

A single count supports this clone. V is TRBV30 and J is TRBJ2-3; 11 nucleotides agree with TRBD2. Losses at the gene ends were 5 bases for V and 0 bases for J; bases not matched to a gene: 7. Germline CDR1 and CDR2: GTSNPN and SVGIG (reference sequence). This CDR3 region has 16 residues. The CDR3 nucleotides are TGTGCCTGGGAGGGACTAGCGGCGCTTAGCACAGATACGCAGTATTTT. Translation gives CAWEGLAALSTDTQYF.

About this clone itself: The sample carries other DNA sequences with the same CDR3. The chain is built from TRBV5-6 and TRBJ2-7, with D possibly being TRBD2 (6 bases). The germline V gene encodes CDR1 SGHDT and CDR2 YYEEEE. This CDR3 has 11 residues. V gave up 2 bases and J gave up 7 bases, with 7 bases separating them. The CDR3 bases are TGTGCCAGCAGCTTCGGGGGAGAGCAGTACTTC. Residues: CASSFGGEQYF.